This T cell receptor beta chain was retrieved from a study of control samples from healthy donors and cancer patients. Sequenced by immunoSEQ multiplex PCR; TCRdb stores in-frame clones only, minus some. Of around 30,000 clones listed, 85% are singletons. Germline loops: CDR1 SGHTS, CDR2 YDEGEE. Trimming shortened V by 5 bases and J by 6 bases, and 11 bases separated the two germline ends. CDR3 length equals 12 residues. The chain employs TRBV5-8 and TRBJ1-1; no definite D call. This receptor was identified in a woman aged 60-70 years with head and neck cancer. The sample comprised PBMCs. The CDR3 protein is CASSTGWAEAFF. In nucleotides, the CDR3 is TGTGCCAGCAGTACTGGTTGGGCTGAAGCTTTCTTT.